What follows are 26 T cell receptor beta chains derived from one specimen sequenced in a study of vaccination effects on CD4 cells after COVID-19. Measured with immunoSEQ multiplex PCR; TCRdb has only the in-frame clones, and not every one. The sample has 41,000 or so clones; over 60% are singletons. Their antigen targets remain unknown. Before sequencing took place, the ViraFEST assay used viral peptide pools to expand antigen-specific CD4+ T cells. Isolation of CD4+ T cells took place after approximately 10 days of culture. Testing of the vaccine recipients showed negative nucleocapsid antibodies and no prior SARS-CoV-2 infection. The sample here was CD4+ T cells from PBMCs cultured with HCoV-NL63 spike peptides, taken before COVID-19 vaccination. The receptors derive from a human donor who received a COVID-19 vaccine.

J is TRBJ1-1 and V is TRBV28; D is possibly TRBD1 (5 bases). CDR1 is MDHEN, CDR2 SYDVKM, per germline. The CDR3 has 13 residues. Trimming left V 5 bases short and J 5 bases short, with 12 bases between. The CDR3 DNA reads TGTGCCAGCAGTCAGAACAGGAGAACTGAAGCTTTCTTT. It specifies CASSQNRRTEAFF. The whole variable domain, filled in from reference TRBV28 and TRBJ1-1, reads DVKVTQSSRYLVKRTGEKVFLECVQDMDHENMFWYRQDPGLGLRLIYFSYDVKMKEKGDIPEGYSVSREKKERFSLILESASTNQTSMYLCASSQNRRTEAFFGQGTRLTVV.

The CDR3 nucleotides are TGTGCCAGCAGCTTTGGGGTCGACAGGGGCCCCACTGAAGCTTTCTTT. Protein sequence: CASSFGVDRGPTEAFF. The V gene is TRBV5-5, the J gene TRBJ1-1; 8 bases are a match to TRBD1. CDR3 length: 16 amino acids. Germline CDR1 SGHKS, CDR2 YYEKEE (reference sequence). Trimming cost V 2 bases and J 4 bases; bases outside gene matches: 10. Complete variable domain (other parts from reference TRBV5-5 and TRBJ1-1): DAGVTQSPTHLIKTRGQQVTLRCSPISGHKSVSWYQQVLGQGPQFIFQYYEKEERGRGNFPDRFSARQFPNYSSELNVNALLLGDSALYLCASSFGVDRGPTEAFFGQGTRLTVV.

The chain joins TRBV19 to TRBJ1-5; D is unclear. This CDR3 has 20 residues. Trimming removed 1 base from V and 2 bases from J, with 24 bases in between. The germline V gene has CDR1 LNHDA and CDR2 SQIVND (reference sequence). CDR3 DNA: TGTGCCAGTAGTATAGCGGGTCGGCAGGTTGGCGGCTCGGGCAATCAGCCCCAGCATTTT. This gives the protein CASSIAGRQVGGSGNQPQHF.

This chain connects TRBV6-5 to TRBJ1-2; the match to TRBD1 covers 7 bases. This CDR3 has 14 residues. V shed 2 bases and J 5 bases; nucleotides not matched to a gene: 5. In germline, CDR1 is MNHEY, CDR2 SVGAGI. The CDR3 DNA reads as TGTGCCAGCAGTTACGACAGGGCAGGGTATGGCTACACCTTC. It encodes CASSYDRAGYGYTF.

This chain connects TRBV3-1 (or the pseudogene TRBV3-2) to TRBJ1-5; no clear D. Trimming cost V 0 bases and J 6 bases, with 6 bases left between them. CDR1 is LGHDT, CDR2 YNNKEL, per germline (reference sequence). The CDR3 covers 13 residues. CDR3 residues: CASSQESGQPQHF. The CDR3, as DNA: TGTGCCAGCAGCCAAGAAAGTGGTCAGCCCCAGCATTTT.

The rearrangement links TRBV7-2 to TRBJ2-2; TRBD2 aligns across 11 bases. V was clipped by 0 bases and J by 7 bases; unmatched bases: 7. The germline CDR1 and CDR2 sequences are SGHTA and FQGNSA. This CDR3 region has 17 residues. The CDR3 nucleotides are TGTGCCAGCAGCTTAGCGTTAGCGGGGGGGCAGGGCGGGGAGCTGTTTTTT. Amino acids: CASSLALAGGQGGELFF. The whole variable domain, remainder taken from reference TRBV7-2 and TRBJ2-2, is GAGVSQSPSNKVTEKGKDVELRCDPISGHTALYWYRQSLGQGLEFLIYFQGNSAPDKSGLPSDRFSAERTGGSVSTLTIQRTQQEDSAVYLCASSLALAGGQGGELFFGEGSRLTVL.

This clone has just one count. The chain carries TRBV28 and TRBJ2-7; 10 nucleotides agree with TRBD1. The ends lost 5 bases at V and 4 bases at J; junction bases unmatched: 5. The CDR3 runs to 14 residues. Germline V gene lookup returns CDR1 MDHEN and CDR2 SYDVKM. As DNA, the CDR3 is TGTGCCAGCAGTCGACAGGGGGCCGTATACGAGCAGTACGTC. It specifies CASSRQGAVYEQYV.

The chain uses TRBV4-1 and TRBJ1-4; TRBD1 is a possible D gene (5 bases). This CDR3 is built from 16 residues. V lost 2 bases, J lost 0 bases, and 10 bases lay in between. Germline values: CDR1 MGHRA, CDR2 YSYEKL. The CDR3 sequence: CASSQRGRATNEKLFF. The CDR3 DNA reads TGCGCCAGCAGCCAACGGGGGAGGGCAACTAATGAAAAACTGTTTTTT.

The rearrangement uses TRBV2 and TRBJ1-5, with no clear D. This CDR3 has 14 residues. Trimming removed 5 bases from V and 7 bases from J, with 15 bases in between. The germline V gene encodes CDR1 SNHLY and CDR2 FYNNEI. In DNA, the CDR3 is TGTGCCAGCAGTACACGACAAGGGCCGCAGCCCCAGCATTTT. Residues: CASSTRQGPQPQHF.

The chain uses TRBV6-2 or TRBV6-3 and TRBJ2-5; D gene ambiguous. The germline V gene has CDR1 MNHEY and CDR2 SVGEGT. The V end lost 0 bases, the J end lost 5 bases, and 13 bases lay between the germline ends. CDR3 length: 15 residues. The chain's CDR3 is CASSYSSDAGETQYF. The CDR3 nucleotides read TGTGCCAGCAGTTACTCGTCTGACGCTGGGGAGACCCAGTACTTC.

V and J are TRBV19 and TRBJ2-2; 10 bases agree with TRBD1. V was pared by 6 bases and J by 5 bases, with 6 bases of the junction left unmatched. This CDR3 spans 15 amino acids. The germline CDR1 and CDR2 sequences are LNHDA and SQIVND (reference sequence). CDR3 bases: TGTGCCAGTAGCGACAGGGGGCCGGGGACCGGGGAGCTGTTTTTT. Amino acid sequence: CASSDRGPGTGELFF.

The chain joins TRBV2 to TRBJ2-7; D could derive from TRBD1 or TRBD2 (5 bases each). Per the germline V gene, CDR1 is SNHLY and CDR2 is FYNNEI. V lost 8 bases to trimming and J lost 0 bases, with 11 bases between them. The CDR3 has 13 amino acids. The CDR3 reads CASQRDGSYEQYV. CDR3 sequence (DNA): TGTGCCAGCCAAAGGGACGGCTCCTACGAGCAGTACGTC.

This clone was found once. The chain recombines TRBV18 with TRBJ1-5; D remains unclear. Germline V gene data show CDR1 as KGHSH and CDR2 as LQKENI. Trimming cost V 6 bases and J 0 bases, with 12 bases left between them. The CDR3 is 15 residues long. CDR3 coding DNA: TGTGCCAGCTCGCGGCAGAGCTATAGCAATCAGCCCCAGCATTTT. Its protein product is CASSRQSYSNQPQHF.

The chain carries TRBV30 and TRBJ1-2; TRBD1 aligns across 8 bases. Germline V gives CDR1 GTSNPN, CDR2 SVGIG (reference sequence). CDR3 length: 13 residues. The trim removed 5 bases at V and 4 bases at J, leaving 6 bases unmatched. CDR3 in DNA: TGTGCCTGGGACAGGGACAGGTTCTATGGCTACACCTTC. Encoded protein: CAWDRDRFYGYTF.

The V gene is TRBV5-1, the J gene TRBJ2-3; 8 bases are shared with TRBD1. The CDR3 consists of 19 residues. Per germline, CDR1 SGHRS and CDR2 YFSETQ. With V trimmed by 4 bases and J by 2 bases, 18 bases remained unmatched. The CDR3 is CASSTSDRVGTAATDTQYF. The CDR3 DNA follows: TGCGCCAGCAGCACCTCGGACAGGGTAGGGACGGCTGCCACAGATACGCAGTATTTT.

The chain has TRBV20-1 and TRBJ1-2, with a tentative D call TRBD1 (5 bases). Germline V CDR1 and CDR2: DFQATT, SNEGSKA (reference sequence). CDR3 length: 11 amino acids. The V end was cut by 7 bases, the J end by 8 bases, with 14 bases between. In DNA form, the CDR3 reads TGCAGTGTAAGGAGGACACGAGGCTACACCTTC. This encodes CSVRRTRGYTF.

The chain couples TRBV7-2 to TRBJ2-5; 9 bases are shared with TRBD2. CDR1 SGHTA and CDR2 FQGNSA come from the germline V gene. CDR3 size: 16 residues. After removal of 2 bases from V and 5 bases from J, the junction contained 9 bases not matched to a gene. CDR3 sequence: CASSLFTSGSRETQYF. CDR3 bases: TGTGCCAGCAGCTTATTCACTAGCGGGTCAAGGGAGACCCAGTACTTC.

The V and J genes are TRBV2 and TRBJ1-6, with D perhaps matching TRBD1 (5 bases). The CDR3 runs 18 residues. Germline assignment: CDR1 SNHLY and CDR2 FYNNEI. V lost 4 bases and J 4 bases, leaving 20 bases between the germline ends. The CDR3 loop reads CASSGLTFQGWYNSPLHF. The CDR3 DNA sequence: TGTGCCAGCAGTGGCCTCACTTTCCAGGGTTGGTATAATTCACCCCTCCACTTT. Supplemented by reference TRBV2 and TRBJ1-6, the full variable domain reads EPEVTQTPSHQVTQMGQEVILRCVPISNHLYFYWYRQILGQKVEFLVSFYNNEISEKSEIFDDQFSVERPDGSNFTLKIRSTKLEDSAMYFCASSGLTFQGWYNSPLHFGNGTRLTVT.

The V gene is TRBV19, the J gene TRBJ2-6; D call uncertain. CDR1 is LNHDA, CDR2 SQIVND, per germline (reference sequence). V was pared by 1 base and J by 3 bases, with 4 bases between. The CDR3 length is 14 residues. The DNA for the CDR3 is TGTGCCAGTAGTATAGGGCTTGGGGCCAACGTCCTGACTTTC. Translating it yields CASSIGLGANVLTF.

The chain is built from TRBV15 and TRBJ1-1, with a possible D match to TRBD1 (5 bases). Germline CDR1 reads LNHNV; CDR2 reads YYDKDF (reference sequence). The CDR3 loop spans 16 amino acids. The ends were cut back, 1 base at V and 6 bases at J, with 18 bases in the middle. For the CDR3, the DNA is TGTGCCACCAGCAGAGCCCTGGGGGGTAAAAGGGCTGAAGCTTTCTTT. Its protein is CATSRALGGKRAEAFF.

This chain connects TRBV5-1 to TRBJ1-2; D perhaps matches TRBD1 (5 bases). The germline gives CDR1 SGHRS, CDR2 YFSETQ. Trimming took 4 bases from V and 3 from J, leaving 13 bases between them. The CDR3 has 14 residues. DNA for the CDR3: TGCGCCAGCAGCCCCGGCAGGGTTGACTATGGCTACACCTTC. Amino acids: CASSPGRVDYGYTF.

In this sample, this clone turned up once. CDR3 residues: CASRTGDNTGELFF. The CDR3 nucleotides are TGTGCCAGCAGGACAGGAGATAACACCGGGGAGCTGTTTTTT. This chain connects TRBV6-5 to TRBJ2-2, with a weak D call TRBD1 (6 bases). The CDR3 has 14 residues. V was cut by 6 bases and J by 2 bases, with 10 bases left in between. Germline loops: CDR1 MNHEY, CDR2 SVGAGI.

The CDR3 nucleotides are TGTGCCAGCAGGGAAAGGGCCGATACGCAGTATTTT. Translated: CASRERADTQYF. This sequence joins TRBV2 and TRBJ2-3; D not resolved. The ends were cut back, 6 bases at V and 6 bases at J, with 10 bases in the middle. The germline gives CDR1 SNHLY, CDR2 FYNNEI. This CDR3 region has 12 residues.

The CDR3 sequence is CASSGGQNNQPQHF. The CDR3 region has the DNA TGTGCCAGTAGTGGGGGACAAAATAATCAGCCCCAGCATTTT. The chain joins TRBV19 to TRBJ1-5, with D tentatively TRBD1 (6 bases). Germline CDR1 and CDR2: LNHDA and SQIVND (reference sequence). Trimming took off 5 bases at V and 4 bases at J, with 12 bases between the two ends. The CDR3 extends over 14 amino acids.

The V and J genes are TRBV27 and TRBJ2-3, with TRBD1 identical over 7 bases. The CDR3 consists of 15 residues. J lost 4 bases, V lost 5 bases, and 9 bases had no gene match. Germline values: CDR1 MNHEY, CDR2 SMNVEV (reference sequence). CDR3 bases: TGTGCCAGCAGTCCAAGGATGGACAGGCCAGATACGCAGTATTTT. This encodes CASSPRMDRPDTQYF.

The chain's CDR3 is CASSLGTGNSNQPQHF. The CDR3 DNA sequence: TGTGCCAGCAGCTTGGGGACAGGAAATAGCAATCAGCCCCAGCATTTT. The V and J genes are TRBV5-8 and TRBJ1-5, with 7 bases lining up with TRBD1. The CDR3 contains 16 residues. V lost 0 bases to trimming and J lost 0 bases; unmatched junction nucleotides: 3. Germline assignment: CDR1 SGHTS and CDR2 YDEGEE. The full variable domain, completed using reference TRBV5-8 and TRBJ1-5, is EAGVTQSPTHLIKTRGQQATLRCSPISGHTSVYWYQQALGLGLQFLLWYDEGEERNRGNFPPRFSGRQFPNYSSELNVNALELEDSALYLCASSLGTGNSNQPQHFGDGTRLSIL.